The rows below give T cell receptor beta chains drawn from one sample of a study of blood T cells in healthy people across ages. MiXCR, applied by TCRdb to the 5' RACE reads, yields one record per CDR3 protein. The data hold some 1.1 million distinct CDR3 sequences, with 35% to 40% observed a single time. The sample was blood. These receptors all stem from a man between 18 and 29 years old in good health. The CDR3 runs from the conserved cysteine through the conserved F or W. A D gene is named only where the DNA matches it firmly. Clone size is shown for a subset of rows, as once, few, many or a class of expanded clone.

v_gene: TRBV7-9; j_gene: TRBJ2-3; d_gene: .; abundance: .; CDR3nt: TGTGCCACGAGTGGGGGGAACACAGATATGCAGTATTTT; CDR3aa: CATSGGNTDMQYF
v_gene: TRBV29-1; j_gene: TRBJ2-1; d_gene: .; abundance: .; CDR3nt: TGCAGCGCCCCGGGACAGGGACTAGTTGAGCAGTTCTTC; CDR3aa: CSAPGQGLVEQFF
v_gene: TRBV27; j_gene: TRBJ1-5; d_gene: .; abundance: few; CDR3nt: TGTGCCAGCAGTTTATACCGACAGCCCAATCAGCCCCAGCATTTT; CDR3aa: CASSLYRQPNQPQHF
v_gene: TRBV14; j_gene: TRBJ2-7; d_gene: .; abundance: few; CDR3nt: TGTGCCAGCAGCCAAGAGTTGGACAGCTACGAGCAGTACTTC; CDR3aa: CASSQELDSYEQYF
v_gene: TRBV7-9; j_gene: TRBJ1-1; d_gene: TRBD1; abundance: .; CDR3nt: TGTGCCAGCAGCTCAGACAGGGGAGGGACTATTACTGAAGCTTTCTTT; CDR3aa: CASSSDRGGTITEAFF
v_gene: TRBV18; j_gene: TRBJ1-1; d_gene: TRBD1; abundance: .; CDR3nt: TGTGCCAGCTCACCACGGGGACAGGGTAGATTTGAAGCTTTCTTT; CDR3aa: CASSPRGQGRFEAFF
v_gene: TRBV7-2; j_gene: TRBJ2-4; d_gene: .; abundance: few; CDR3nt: TGTGCCAGCAGCTTAGACTCCCAATCCATTCAGTACTTC; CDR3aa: CASSLDSQSIQYF
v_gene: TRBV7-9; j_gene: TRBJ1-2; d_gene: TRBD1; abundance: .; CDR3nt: TGTGCCAGCAGCAACGGGGGACAGAGAACTAACTATGGCTACACCTTC; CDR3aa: CASSNGGQRTNYGYTF
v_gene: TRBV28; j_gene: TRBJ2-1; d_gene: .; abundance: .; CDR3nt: TGTGCCAGTGGACAATTTAGCTCCTACAATGAGCAGTTCTTC; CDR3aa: CASGQFSSYNEQFF
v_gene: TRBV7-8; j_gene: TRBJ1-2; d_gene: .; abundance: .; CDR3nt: TGTGCCAGCAGCTTAGCATTTCAGGTTGGCTACACCTTC; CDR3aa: CASSLAFQVGYTF
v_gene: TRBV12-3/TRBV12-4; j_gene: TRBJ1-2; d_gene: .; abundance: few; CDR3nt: TGTGCCAGCAGTCCCAACAGGCGAGGCTACACCTTC; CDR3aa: CASSPNRRGYTF
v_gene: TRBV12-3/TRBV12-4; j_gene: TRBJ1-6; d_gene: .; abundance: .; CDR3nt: TGTGCCAGCAGTTCCCCGGACAGAAGATTGGGAAATTCACCCCTCCACTTT; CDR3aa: CASSSPDRRLGNSPLHF
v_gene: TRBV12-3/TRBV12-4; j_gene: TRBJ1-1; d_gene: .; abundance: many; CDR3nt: TGTGCCAGCAGTCCCGAGGGGGGATCCCTTGAAGCTTTCTTT; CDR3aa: CASSPEGGSLEAFF
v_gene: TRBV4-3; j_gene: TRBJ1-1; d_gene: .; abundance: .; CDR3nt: TGCGCCAGCAGCCCTAGAGGGGCAGGTAACACTGAAGCTTTCTTT; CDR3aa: CASSPRGAGNTEAFF
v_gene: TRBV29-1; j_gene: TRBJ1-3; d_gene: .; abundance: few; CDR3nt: TGCAGCGTTGGACAGTCTGGAGGAAACACCATATATTTT; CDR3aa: CSVGQSGGNTIYF
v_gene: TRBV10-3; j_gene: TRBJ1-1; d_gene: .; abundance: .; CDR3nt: TGTGCCATCAGGGGAGCGAACACTGAAGCTTTCTTT; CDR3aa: CAIRGANTEAFF
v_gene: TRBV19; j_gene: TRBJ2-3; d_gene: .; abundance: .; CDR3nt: TGTGCCAGTAGTACAACGGAGACGGCCACAGATACGCAGTATTTT; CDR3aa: CASSTTETATDTQYF
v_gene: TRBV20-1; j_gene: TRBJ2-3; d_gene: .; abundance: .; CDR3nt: TGCAGTGCTAGAGTGGATAGGGCCCAGTATTTT; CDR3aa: CSARVDRAQYF
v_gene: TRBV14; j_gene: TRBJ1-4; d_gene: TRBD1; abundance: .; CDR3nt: TGTGCCAGCAGCCACACGAGGGGGCCGAGTGAAAAACTGTTTTTT; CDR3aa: CASSHTRGPSEKLFF
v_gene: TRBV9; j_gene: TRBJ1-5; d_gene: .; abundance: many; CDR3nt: TGTGCCAGCAGCGTATCCCCCGGGGGCAATCAGCCCCAGCATTTT; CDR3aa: CASSVSPGGNQPQHF